The entry below describes one TCR beta chain. These data come from a study of T cells after somatic rescue of genetic block. Using immunoSEQ multiplex PCR, the repertoire was profiled, and TCRdb retains in-frame clones only, with some absent. Here the sample spans 50,000 to 60,000 clones, 90% to 97% being singletons. This CDR3 region has 18 residues. J lost 7 bases, V lost 2 bases, and 14 bases had no gene match. Germline V CDR1 and CDR2: MNHNS, SASEGT. The source of this sequence is a child younger than two. The chain employs TRBV6-1 and TRBJ1-5, with 10 bases matching TRBD1. Sample: peripheral blood mononuclear cells (PBMCs). CDR3 loop: CASSERDRGRLIMQPQHF. In DNA form, the CDR3 reads TGTGCCAGCAGTGAAAGAGACAGGGGGCGACTTATTATGCAGCCCCAGCATTTT.